The source of this TCR beta chain is a study of T cell changes during pregnancy in multiple sclerosis. The assay was immunoSEQ multiplex PCR, and TCRdb's table has in-frame clones only and misses some. Of around 69,000 clones listed, 85% to 95% are singletons. CDR3 length equals 13 residues. Deletions cut 5 bases from V and 4 bases from J, with 14 bases between. Germline-derived CDR1 and CDR2 are SQVTM and ANQGSEA. The input for sequencing was peripheral blood, taken in the third trimester of pregnancy. This sequence joins TRBV29-1 and TRBJ1-2; D possibly corresponds to TRBD1 (6 bases). This clonotype was sampled from a female donor in good health, enrolled as a control in a pregnancy study. CDR3 region: CSVSGGGSYGYTF. As DNA, the CDR3 is TGCAGCGTTTCGGGGGGGGGCAGCTATGGCTACACCTTC.